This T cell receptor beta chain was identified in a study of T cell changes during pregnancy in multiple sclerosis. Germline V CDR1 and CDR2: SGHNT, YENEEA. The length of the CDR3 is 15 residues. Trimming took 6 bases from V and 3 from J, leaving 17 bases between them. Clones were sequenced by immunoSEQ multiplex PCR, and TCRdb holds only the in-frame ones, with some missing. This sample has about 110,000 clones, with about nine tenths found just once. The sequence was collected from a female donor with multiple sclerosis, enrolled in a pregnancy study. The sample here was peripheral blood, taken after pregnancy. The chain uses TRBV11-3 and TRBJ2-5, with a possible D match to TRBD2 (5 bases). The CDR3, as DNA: TGTGCCAGCAGTCCAACCCCCCGGGATAAAGAGACCCAGTACTTC. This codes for CASSPTPRDKETQYF. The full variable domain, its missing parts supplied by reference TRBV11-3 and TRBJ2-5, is EAGVVQSPRYKIIEKKQPVAFWCNPISGHNTLYWYLQNLGQGPELLIRYENEEAVDDSQLPKDRFSAERLKGVDSTLKIQPAELGDSAVYLCASSPTPRDKETQYFGPGTRLLVL.